Listed below are T cell receptor beta chains from one sample, sequenced in a study of CD8 T cells in ankylosing spondylitis. TCRdb recomputed calls from the 5' RACE reads with MiXCR, one row per CDR3 protein. The repertoire holds some 130,000 distinct CDR3 sequences, with approximately 10% as singletons. Sequencing used blood, either unsorted or a sorted T cell fraction (not recorded which). All receptors come from a male donor with ankylosing spondylitis or in good health (not recorded which). The CDR3 runs from the conserved cysteine through the conserved F or W. A D gene is named only where the DNA matches it firmly. Only some rows state a clone size, as once, few, many or a class for expanded clones.

J: TRBJ2-7; size: few; V: TRBV3-1; D: TRBD2; CDR3: CASSQALAGVYEQYF; DNA: TGTGCCAGCAGCCAAGCACTAGCGGGAGTGTATGAGCAGTACTTC
J: TRBJ2-2; size: .; V: TRBV7-2; D: TRBD1; CDR3: CASSLVAGGNTGELFF; DNA: TGTGCCAGCAGCTTAGTGGCAGGGGGCAACACCGGGGAGCTGTTTTTT
J: TRBJ1-5; size: many; V: TRBV12-3/TRBV12-4; D: .; CDR3: CASSPTAGHNQPQHF; DNA: TGTGCCAGCAGTCCGACGGCAGGACACAATCAGCCCCAGCATTTT
J: TRBJ2-4; size: few; V: TRBV20-1; D: .; CDR3: CSAKIVAKNIQYF; DNA: TGCAGTGCTAAGATAGTAGCCAAAAACATTCAGTACTTC
J: TRBJ1-2; size: few; V: TRBV20-1; D: TRBD1; CDR3: CSATIQGREGYGYTF; DNA: TGCAGTGCCACCATACAGGGGAGGGAGGGCTATGGCTACACCTTC
J: TRBJ2-5; size: .; V: TRBV6-5; D: TRBD1; CDR3: CASSYGQGFGETQYF; DNA: TGTGCCAGCAGTTACGGACAGGGGTTCGGGGAGACCCAGTACTTC
J: TRBJ1-1; size: many; V: TRBV27; D: .; CDR3: CASRGVLNTEAFF; DNA: TGTGCCAGCAGGGGGGTATTAAACACTGAAGCTTTCTTT
J: TRBJ2-1; size: many; V: TRBV20-1; D: TRBD2; CDR3: CSARGLAPDEQFF; DNA: TGCAGTGCTAGAGGACTAGCACCCGATGAGCAGTTCTTC
J: TRBJ2-2; size: few; V: TRBV12-3/TRBV12-4; D: TRBD1; CDR3: CASSLFGTGVGGELFF; DNA: TGTGCCAGCAGTTTGTTCGGGACAGGGGTTGGCGGGGAGCTGTTTTTT
J: TRBJ2-6; size: .; V: TRBV20-1; D: .; CDR3: CSASFFGANVLNF; DNA: TGCAGTGCTAGTTTTTTCGGGGCCAACGTCCTGAATTTC
J: TRBJ2-3; size: many; V: TRBV29-1; D: .; CDR3: CSVDSSGTDTQYF; DNA: TGCAGCGTTGACAGCAGTGGCACAGATACGCAGTATTTT
J: TRBJ2-5; size: many; V: TRBV12-3/TRBV12-4; D: TRBD2; CDR3: CASSLGTSGSGETQYF; DNA: TGTGCCAGCAGTCTCGGGACTAGCGGGAGTGGAGAGACCCAGTACTTC
J: TRBJ2-7; size: few; V: TRBV5-1; D: TRBD2; CDR3: CASRGGETYEQYF; DNA: TGCGCCAGCAGGGGGGGGGAAACCTACGAGCAGTACTTC
J: TRBJ2-3; size: many; V: TRBV7-6; D: .; CDR3: CASSLGTASSDTQYF; DNA: TGTGCCAGCAGCTTGGGCACTGCTAGCTCAGATACGCAGTATTTT
J: TRBJ2-3; size: many; V: TRBV12-3/TRBV12-4; D: .; CDR3: CASSFWSSDTQYF; DNA: TGTGCCAGCAGTTTCTGGAGTTCAGATACGCAGTATTTT
J: TRBJ2-2; size: many; V: TRBV7-2; D: TRBD2; CDR3: CASSLVLAGGVGELFF; DNA: TGTGCCAGCAGCTTAGTCCTGGCGGGAGGCGTGGGGGAGCTGTTTTTT
J: TRBJ1-4; size: many; V: TRBV6-1; D: .; CDR3: CASRPIGTDGGGLFF; DNA: TGTGCCAGCCGACCTATCGGGACGGACGGTGGAGGACTGTTTTTT
J: TRBJ1-5; size: many; V: TRBV20-1; D: .; CDR3: CSARRPGPNNQPQHF; DNA: TGCAGTGCCCGAAGGCCAGGTCCGAACAATCAGCCCCAGCATTTT
J: TRBJ2-3; size: .; V: TRBV5-1; D: TRBD2; CDR3: CASTILAGSTDTQYF; DNA: TGCGCCAGCACCATACTAGCGGGCAGCACAGATACGCAGTATTTT
J: TRBJ1-2; size: many; V: TRBV14; D: TRBD1; CDR3: CASSPPGQGYGYTF; DNA: TGTGCCAGCAGCCCACCGGGACAGGGTTATGGCTACACCTTC
J: TRBJ1-4; size: few; V: TRBV20-1; D: .; CDR3: CSARRSATNEKLFF; DNA: TGCAGTGCTAGACGCAGTGCGACTAATGAAAAACTGTTTTTT
J: TRBJ1-4; size: many; V: TRBV27; D: .; CDR3: CASSLSDGRGEKLFF; DNA: TGTGCCAGCAGTTTATCGGACGGGCGGGGAGAAAAACTGTTTTTT
J: TRBJ2-7; size: .; V: TRBV18; D: TRBD2; CDR3: CASSPGAGGYEQYF; DNA: TGTGCCAGCTCACCCGGCGCGGGAGGTTACGAGCAGTACTTC
J: TRBJ2-5; size: many; V: TRBV15; D: .; CDR3: CATSRGRGWTQETQYF; DNA: TGTGCCACCAGCAGAGGTAGAGGATGGACCCAAGAGACCCAGTACTTC
J: TRBJ2-7; size: .; V: TRBV12-3/TRBV12-4; D: .; CDR3: CASSFTYSYEQYF; DNA: TGTGCCAGCAGTTTTACCTACTCCTACGAGCAGTACTTC
J: TRBJ2-2; size: many; V: TRBV5-1; D: .; CDR3: CASSLAGIGELFF; DNA: TGCGCCAGCAGCTTGGCTGGTATCGGGGAGCTGTTTTTT
J: TRBJ2-1; size: few; V: TRBV14; D: TRBD2; CDR3: CASSQGGAGVYNEQFF; DNA: TGTGCCAGCAGCCAAGGGGGAGCGGGAGTTTACAATGAGCAGTTCTTC
J: TRBJ2-7; size: many; V: TRBV20-1; D: .; CDR3: CSVAGQSYEQYF; DNA: TGCAGTGTTGCGGGACAGTCCTACGAGCAGTACTTC
J: TRBJ2-2; size: few; V: TRBV20-1; D: .; CDR3: CSAMEGAGTGELFF; DNA: TGCAGTGCTATGGAGGGAGCCGGGACCGGGGAGCTGTTTTTT
J: TRBJ2-3; size: many; V: TRBV5-1; D: TRBD2; CDR3: CASSAGAGTSGITDTQYF; DNA: TGCGCCAGCAGCGCGGGGGCCGGGACTAGCGGGATTACGGATACGCAGTATTTT
J: TRBJ2-3; size: many; V: TRBV7-6; D: TRBD2; CDR3: CASSSLAGFTDTQYF; DNA: TGTGCCAGCAGCTCCTTAGCGGGGTTCACAGATACGCAGTATTTT
J: TRBJ1-1; size: few; V: TRBV29-1; D: TRBD1; CDR3: CSVVGGQELNTEAFF; DNA: TGCAGCGTTGTGGGGGGACAGGAGTTGAACACTGAAGCTTTCTTT
J: TRBJ2-7; size: few; V: TRBV29-1; D: .; CDR3: CSVEVQGYEQYF; DNA: TGCAGCGTTGAAGTACAGGGCTACGAGCAGTACTTC
J: TRBJ2-5; size: .; V: TRBV6-1; D: .; CDR3: CATSRGVRETQYF; DNA: TGTGCCACCTCCAGGGGAGTTAGAGAGACCCAGTACTTC
J: TRBJ2-5; size: .; V: TRBV2; D: TRBD1; CDR3: CASSEGYEDRGEETQYF; DNA: TGTGCCAGCAGTGAAGGGTACGAGGACAGGGGCGAAGAGACCCAGTACTTC
J: TRBJ2-7; size: few; V: TRBV14; D: .; CDR3: CASSPIGAYATYEQYF; DNA: TGTGCCAGCAGCCCCATCGGGGCCTATGCAACCTACGAGCAGTACTTC
J: TRBJ2-2; size: many; V: TRBV19; D: TRBD1; CDR3: CASSTRTGEVGELFF; DNA: TGTGCCAGTAGCACTCGGACAGGCGAGGTCGGGGAGCTGTTTTTT
J: TRBJ2-1; size: .; V: TRBV4-3; D: .; CDR3: CASSREFPSSYNEQFF; DNA: TGCGCCAGCAGCCGGGAGTTCCCGAGCTCCTACAATGAGCAGTTCTTC
J: TRBJ2-1; size: few; V: TRBV27; D: .; CDR3: CASSLRGSYNEQFF; DNA: TGTGCCAGCAGTTTAAGAGGCTCCTACAATGAGCAGTTCTTC
J: TRBJ2-7; size: few; V: TRBV6-1; D: TRBD2; CDR3: CASARRLAGVVPYEQYF; DNA: TGTGCCAGCGCAAGGAGACTAGCGGGAGTCGTCCCCTACGAGCAGTACTTC
J: TRBJ2-5; size: few; V: TRBV2; D: .; CDR3: CASSEAQGSETQYF; DNA: TGTGCCAGCAGTGAAGCACAGGGCTCTGAGACCCAGTACTTC
J: TRBJ2-7; size: many; V: TRBV10-3; D: .; CDR3: CAISVTGNPNEQYF; DNA: TGTGCCATCAGTGTAACAGGGAATCCCAACGAGCAGTACTTC
J: TRBJ2-6; size: .; V: TRBV18; D: .; CDR3: CASSVRGEGANVLTF; DNA: TGTGCCAGCTCAGTCAGGGGAGAAGGGGCCAACGTCCTGACTTTC
J: TRBJ2-7; size: many; V: TRBV5-5; D: TRBD1; CDR3: CASSRQGAYEQYF; DNA: TGTGCCAGCAGCCGGCAGGGGGCCTACGAGCAGTACTTC
J: TRBJ2-1; size: many; V: TRBV20-1; D: TRBD2; CDR3: CSASRLAYYNEQFF; DNA: TGCAGTGCTAGCCGACTAGCGTACTACAATGAGCAGTTCTTC
J: TRBJ2-7; size: .; V: TRBV7-8; D: .; CDR3: CASSLALTTPTYEQYF; DNA: TGTGCCAGCAGCTTAGCGCTGACTACACCAACCTACGAGCAGTACTTC
J: TRBJ1-4; size: many; V: TRBV6-5; D: .; CDR3: CASSYAPRAPTNEKLFF; DNA: TGTGCCAGCAGTTACGCCCCCAGGGCACCAACTAATGAAAAACTGTTTTTT
J: TRBJ2-5; size: .; V: TRBV7-9; D: .; CDR3: CASSKTTQGGNFF; DNA: TGTGCCAGCAGCAAAACCACACAGGGGGGGAACTTCTTC
J: TRBJ2-2; size: .; V: TRBV30; D: .; CDR3: CAWSSGQHTGELFF; DNA: TGTGCCTGGAGTTCCGGACAGCACACCGGGGAGCTGTTTTTT
J: TRBJ2-1; size: many; V: TRBV7-8; D: TRBD2; CDR3: CASSRFSMGTSGYNEQFF; DNA: TGTGCCAGCAGCCGGTTCTCAATGGGGACTAGCGGATACAATGAGCAGTTCTTC
J: TRBJ2-7; size: .; V: TRBV11-2; D: .; CDR3: CASSFRRGQYEQYF; DNA: TGTGCCAGCAGCTTTAGGCGGGGCCAGTACGAGCAGTACTTC
J: TRBJ1-5; size: .; V: TRBV6-5; D: .; CDR3: CASSYFRGDQPQHF; DNA: TGTGCCAGCAGTTACTTTCGGGGGGATCAGCCCCAGCATTTT
J: TRBJ2-1; size: many; V: TRBV5-1; D: .; CDR3: CASSLEVFQIWGQFF; DNA: TGCGCCAGCAGCTTGGAGGTGTTTCAGATCTGGGGGCAGTTCTTC
J: TRBJ1-5; size: many; V: TRBV20-1; D: .; CDR3: CSAFNEGGNQPQHF; DNA: TGCAGTGCCTTTAACGAGGGGGGCAATCAGCCCCAGCATTTT
J: TRBJ2-7; size: many; V: TRBV28; D: .; CDR3: CASSLATGFGSYEQYF; DNA: TGTGCCAGCAGTTTAGCCACAGGGTTTGGCTCCTACGAGCAGTACTTC
J: TRBJ2-1; size: many; V: TRBV24-1; D: TRBD1; CDR3: CATSDPGTGYNEQFF; DNA: TGTGCCACCAGTGACCCCGGGACAGGGTACAATGAGCAGTTCTTC
J: TRBJ2-7; size: many; V: TRBV5-5; D: TRBD2; CDR3: CASSKRLAGGNYEQYF; DNA: TGTGCCAGCAGCAAAAGACTAGCGGGAGGAAACTACGAGCAGTACTTC
J: TRBJ2-7; size: many; V: TRBV7-9; D: .; CDR3: CASSEGHSSYEQYF; DNA: TGTGCCAGCAGCGAGGGACACAGCTCCTACGAGCAGTACTTC
J: TRBJ2-3; size: many; V: TRBV7-2; D: TRBD1; CDR3: CASRGGTGILTDTQYF; DNA: TGTGCCAGCAGGGGGGGGACAGGGATACTCACAGATACGCAGTATTTT
J: TRBJ1-5; size: many; V: TRBV3-1; D: .; CDR3: CASSQWTESGNQPQHF; DNA: TGTGCCAGCAGCCAGTGGACAGAGAGTGGCAATCAGCCCCAGCATTTT